The clone carrying this T cell receptor beta chain was found a few times. Original processing methods: Reference gene primers were amplified, and this amplification served to estimate nucleated cell counts. Here immunoSEQ multiplex PCR was the method, and the copy in TCRdb shows in-frame clones only, minus some. That table furnishes V, J and clone size, whereas the DNA furnished D and trimming. The profile shows roughly 98,000 clones, 85% of them singletons. This specimen belongs to a study of blood T cell repertoires in COVID-19. The TCR sequence derives from a woman in her seventies with active or convalescent COVID-19. Sequences were obtained from peripheral blood.

The CDR3 region has the DNA TGTGCCAGCAGGCCGACAGGGGCCGAGAACTATGGCTACACCTTC. Protein: CASRPTGAENYGYTF. This chain joins TRBV6-5 and TRBJ1-2, with 8 nucleotides matching TRBD1. CDR1 is MNHEY and CDR2 is SVGAGI in the germline V gene. CDR3 length: 15 residues. J gave up 2 bases and V 6 bases, and 8 bases lay outside the gene matches.